This is a list of T cell receptor beta chains from one sample in a study of blood T cell repertoires in COVID-19. Libraries were prepared by immunoSEQ multiplex PCR; TCRdb keeps only in-frame clonotypes and omits some of them. This sample has about 130,000 clones, with approximately 88% found just once. The sequencing input was peripheral blood. The receptor set was obtained from a man between 45 and 60 years old with acute or convalescent COVID-19. The CDR3 runs from the conserved cysteine through the conserved F or W. Fields, in order: CDR3 protein, CDR3 DNA, clone size, J gene, V gene, D gene. The D gene is left open where the match is weak. Clone size is not always given. Where it is, it says once, few, many or a class for expanded clones.

CDR3 protein: CATSDGGNYGYTF; CDR3 DNA: TGTGCCACCAGTGACGGGGGTAACTATGGCTACACCTTC; clone size: NA; J gene: TRBJ1-2; V gene: TRBV24-1; D gene: NA
CDR3 protein: CASTMDSLNSPLHF; CDR3 DNA: TGTGCCAGCACCATGGACAGTCTTAATTCACCCCTCCACTTT; clone size: NA; J gene: TRBJ1-6; V gene: TRBV2; D gene: NA
CDR3 protein: CASSPWGGSEETQYF; CDR3 DNA: TGCGCCAGCAGCCCGTGGGGGGGCTCGGAGGAGACCCAGTACTTC; clone size: NA; J gene: TRBJ2-5; V gene: TRBV5-1; D gene: NA
CDR3 protein: CASSVGDGTEAFF; CDR3 DNA: TGTGCCAGCAGCGTAGGAGACGGGACTGAAGCTTTCTTT; clone size: few; J gene: TRBJ1-1; V gene: TRBV9; D gene: NA
CDR3 protein: CASRGTDGVNTEAFF; CDR3 DNA: TGTGCCAGCCGGGGGACAGACGGGGTGAACACTGAAGCTTTCTTT; clone size: few; J gene: TRBJ1-1; V gene: TRBV18; D gene: TRBD1
CDR3 protein: CASSLEGGRAAYEQYF; CDR3 DNA: TGTGCCAGCAGCTTGGAAGGCGGGAGGGCCGCGTACGAGCAGTACTTC; clone size: many; J gene: TRBJ2-7; V gene: TRBV5-5; D gene: TRBD2
CDR3 protein: CASGGSGADTQYF; CDR3 DNA: TGCGCCAGCGGGGGGTCGGGGGCAGATACGCAGTATTTT; clone size: NA; J gene: TRBJ2-3; V gene: TRBV5-1; D gene: NA
CDR3 protein: CASSLGTGDRHTF; CDR3 DNA: TGTGCCAGCAGCTTAGGGACAGGGGATCGTCACACCTTC; clone size: NA; J gene: TRBJ1-2; V gene: TRBV7-9; D gene: TRBD1
CDR3 protein: CATSRGGNRRQGLPSGNTIYF; CDR3 DNA: TGTGCCACCAGCAGAGGGGGCAACAGACGACAGGGGCTTCCCTCTGGAAACACCATATATTTT; clone size: NA; J gene: TRBJ1-3; V gene: TRBV15; D gene: TRBD1
CDR3 protein: CASSKGQGEMNTEAFF; CDR3 DNA: TGTGCCAGCAGCAAGGGACAGGGTGAAATGAACACTGAAGCTTTCTTT; clone size: NA; J gene: TRBJ1-1; V gene: TRBV5-4; D gene: TRBD1
CDR3 protein: CASSRQGAYGYTF; CDR3 DNA: TGTGCCAGCTCCCGACAGGGAGCTTATGGCTACACCTTC; clone size: NA; J gene: TRBJ1-2; V gene: TRBV6-5; D gene: TRBD1
CDR3 protein: CASSLSGQSYGYTF; CDR3 DNA: TGCGCCAGCAGCCTATCGGGACAGAGCTATGGCTACACCTTC; clone size: NA; J gene: TRBJ1-2; V gene: TRBV5-1; D gene: TRBD1
CDR3 protein: CASSWRDRAGANVLTF; CDR3 DNA: TGTGCCAGCAGTTGGAGAGACAGGGCTGGGGCCAACGTCCTGACTTTC; clone size: NA; J gene: TRBJ2-6; V gene: TRBV27; D gene: TRBD1
CDR3 protein: CASTDYYGYTF; CDR3 DNA: TGTGCCAGCACGGACTACTATGGCTACACCTTC; clone size: NA; J gene: TRBJ1-2; V gene: TRBV6-5; D gene: NA
CDR3 protein: CASSLNKNYGYTF; CDR3 DNA: TGTGCCAGCAGCTTAAACAAGAACTATGGCTACACCTTC; clone size: NA; J gene: TRBJ1-2; V gene: TRBV11-2; D gene: NA
CDR3 protein: CASSGWGSNYEQYF; CDR3 DNA: TGTGCCAGCAGTGGCTGGGGCAGCAACTACGAGCAGTACTTC; clone size: NA; J gene: TRBJ2-7; V gene: TRBV25-1; D gene: NA
CDR3 protein: CASTSVTGAGTEAFF; CDR3 DNA: TGCGCCAGCACCTCTGTCACAGGTGCCGGGACTGAAGCTTTCTTT; clone size: few; J gene: TRBJ1-1; V gene: TRBV5-1; D gene: NA
CDR3 protein: CASSRHLTGTGGEAFF; CDR3 DNA: TGTGCCAGTAGTAGACACCTTACCGGGACAGGTGGAGAAGCTTTCTTT; clone size: NA; J gene: TRBJ1-1; V gene: TRBV19; D gene: TRBD1
CDR3 protein: CASGPGTGIYF; CDR3 DNA: TGTGCCAGCGGACCCGGGACAGGGATATATTTT; clone size: NA; J gene: TRBJ1-3; V gene: TRBV27; D gene: TRBD1
CDR3 protein: CASSVNSGSNGELFF; CDR3 DNA: TGTGCCAGCAGTGTAAATAGCGGGAGTAACGGGGAGCTGTTTTTT; clone size: NA; J gene: TRBJ2-2; V gene: TRBV2; D gene: TRBD2
CDR3 protein: CASSAQFGTAYGYTF; CDR3 DNA: TGTGCCAGCAGCGCACAATTCGGGACAGCGTATGGCTACACCTTC; clone size: NA; J gene: TRBJ1-2; V gene: TRBV7-2; D gene: TRBD1
CDR3 protein: CASRRDRAGYGYTF; CDR3 DNA: TGTGCCAGCAGAAGGGACAGGGCGGGCTATGGCTACACCTTC; clone size: NA; J gene: TRBJ1-2; V gene: TRBV6-5; D gene: TRBD1
CDR3 protein: CASRGGRATNEKLFF; CDR3 DNA: TGTGCCAGCAGGGGGGGTCGGGCAACTAATGAAAAACTGTTTTTT; clone size: NA; J gene: TRBJ1-4; V gene: TRBV2; D gene: NA
CDR3 protein: CASSGTSGRNSEQFF; CDR3 DNA: TGCGCCAGCAGCGGAACTAGCGGGAGGAATTCTGAGCAGTTCTTC; clone size: NA; J gene: TRBJ2-1; V gene: TRBV5-1; D gene: TRBD2
CDR3 protein: CASSLWGAGTGNTEAFF; CDR3 DNA: TGCGCCAGCAGCTTGTGGGGGGCGGGGACAGGTAACACTGAAGCTTTCTTT; clone size: NA; J gene: TRBJ1-1; V gene: TRBV5-1; D gene: TRBD1
CDR3 protein: CASSLLTISRNTEAFF; CDR3 DNA: TGTGCCAGCAGTTTACTGACAATATCAAGGAACACTGAAGCTTTCTTT; clone size: once; J gene: TRBJ1-1; V gene: TRBV27; D gene: NA
CDR3 protein: CASSLGEVRAEAFF; CDR3 DNA: TGCGCCAGCAGCTTGGGGGAGGTCAGGGCTGAAGCTTTCTTT; clone size: NA; J gene: TRBJ1-1; V gene: TRBV5-1; D gene: NA
CDR3 protein: CASSFEWGSDRVPYEQYF; CDR3 DNA: TGTGCCAGCTCCTTCGAGTGGGGATCGGACAGGGTACCCTACGAGCAGTACTTC; clone size: NA; J gene: TRBJ2-7; V gene: TRBV18; D gene: TRBD1
CDR3 protein: CASALPPGVLLWLGGYTF; CDR3 DNA: TGCGCCAGCGCCCTCCCCCCCGGGGTCCTCCTTTGGCTGGGGGGCTACACCTTC; clone size: NA; J gene: TRBJ1-2; V gene: TRBV23-1; D gene: NA
CDR3 protein: CASSFPADYGYTF; CDR3 DNA: TGTGCCAGCAGTTTCCCCGCGGACTATGGCTACACCTTC; clone size: NA; J gene: TRBJ1-2; V gene: TRBV7-9; D gene: NA
CDR3 protein: CASSLTGTRGEQFF; CDR3 DNA: TGTGCCAGCAGCCTCACCGGGACTAGAGGTGAGCAGTTCTTC; clone size: NA; J gene: TRBJ2-1; V gene: TRBV3-1/TRBV3-2; D gene: TRBD2
CDR3 protein: CASSSREGGQFF; CDR3 DNA: TGTGCCAGCAGCTCCAGAGAGGGCGGGCAGTTCTTC; clone size: NA; J gene: TRBJ2-1; V gene: TRBV11-2; D gene: NA
CDR3 protein: CASSDSHRATEAFF; CDR3 DNA: TGTGCCAGCAGTGACTCTCACAGGGCCACTGAAGCTTTCTTT; clone size: once; J gene: TRBJ1-1; V gene: TRBV6-4; D gene: NA
CDR3 protein: CASSDGSAPHQPQHF; CDR3 DNA: TGTGCCAGCAGTGACGGGTCAGCTCCCCATCAGCCCCAGCATTTT; clone size: NA; J gene: TRBJ1-5; V gene: TRBV6-1; D gene: NA